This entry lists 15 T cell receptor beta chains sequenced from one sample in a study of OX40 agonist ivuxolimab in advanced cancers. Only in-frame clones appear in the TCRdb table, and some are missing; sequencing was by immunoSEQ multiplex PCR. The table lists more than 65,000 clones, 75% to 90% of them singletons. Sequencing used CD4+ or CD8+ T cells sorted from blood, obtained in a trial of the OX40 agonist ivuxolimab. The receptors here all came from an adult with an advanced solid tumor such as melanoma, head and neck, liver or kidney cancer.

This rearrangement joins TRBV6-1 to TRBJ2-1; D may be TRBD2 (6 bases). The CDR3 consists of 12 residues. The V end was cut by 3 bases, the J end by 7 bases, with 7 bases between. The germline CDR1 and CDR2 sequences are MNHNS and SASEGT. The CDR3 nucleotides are TGTGCCAGCAGTGATGCGGGGAATGAGCAGTTCTTC. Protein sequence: CASSDAGNEQFF.

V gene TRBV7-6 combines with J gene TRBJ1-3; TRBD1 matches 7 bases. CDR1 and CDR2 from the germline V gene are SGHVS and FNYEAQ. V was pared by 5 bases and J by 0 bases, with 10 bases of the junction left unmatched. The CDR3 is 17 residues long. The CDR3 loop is CASSPAGGQTSGNTIYF. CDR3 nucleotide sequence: TGTGCCAGCAGCCCCGCTGGGGGACAGACCTCTGGAAACACCATATATTTT.

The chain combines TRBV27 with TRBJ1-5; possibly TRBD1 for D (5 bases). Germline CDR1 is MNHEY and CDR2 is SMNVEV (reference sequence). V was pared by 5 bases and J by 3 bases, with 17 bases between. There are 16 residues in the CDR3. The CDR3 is CASSPQNTGDNQPQHF. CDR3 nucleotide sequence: TGTGCCAGCAGTCCTCAAAATACGGGGGACAATCAGCCCCAGCATTTT.

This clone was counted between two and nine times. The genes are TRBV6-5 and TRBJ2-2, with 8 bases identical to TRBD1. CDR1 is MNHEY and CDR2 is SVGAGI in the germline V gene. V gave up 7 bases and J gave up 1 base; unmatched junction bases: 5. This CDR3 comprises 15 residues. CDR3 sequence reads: CASMTGTGNTGELFF. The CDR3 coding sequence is TGTGCCAGCATGACCGGGACAGGGAACACCGGGGAGCTGTTTTTT.

This chain's CDR3 is CASSSGGRLYNEQFF. CDR3 DNA sequence: TGTGCCAGCAGTTCCGGCGGGAGGCTCTACAATGAGCAGTTCTTC. The J gene is TRBJ2-1, the V gene TRBV6-6, with 8 bases aligning to TRBD2. J gave up 3 bases and V 4 bases, and 5 bases lay outside the gene matches. The CDR3 is 15 residues long. The germline gives CDR1 MNHNY, CDR2 SVGAGI (reference sequence).

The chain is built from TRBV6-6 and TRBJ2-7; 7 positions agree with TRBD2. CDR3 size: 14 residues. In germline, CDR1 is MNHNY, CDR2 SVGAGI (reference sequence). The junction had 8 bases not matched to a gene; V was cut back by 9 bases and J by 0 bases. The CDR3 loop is CARRLAATSYEQYF. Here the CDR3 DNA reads TGTGCCAGGAGGCTAGCGGCTACCTCCTACGAGCAGTACTTC.

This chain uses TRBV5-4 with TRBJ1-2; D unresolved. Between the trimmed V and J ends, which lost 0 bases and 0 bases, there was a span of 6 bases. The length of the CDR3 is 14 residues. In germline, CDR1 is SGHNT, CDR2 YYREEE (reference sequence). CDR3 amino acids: CASSLDRANYGYTF. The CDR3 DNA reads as TGTGCCAGCAGCTTGGACAGAGCTAACTATGGCTACACCTTC. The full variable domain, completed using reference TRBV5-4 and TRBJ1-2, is ETGVTQSPTHLIKTRGQQVTLRCSSQSGHNTVSWYQQALGQGPQFIFQYYREEENGRGNFPPRFSGLQFPNYSSELNVNALELDDSALYLCASSLDRANYGYTFGSGTRLTVV.

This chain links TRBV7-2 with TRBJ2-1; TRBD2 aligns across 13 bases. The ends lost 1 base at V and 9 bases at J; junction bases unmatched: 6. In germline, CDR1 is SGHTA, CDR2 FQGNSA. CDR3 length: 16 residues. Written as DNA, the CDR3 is TGTGCCAGCAGCTTAGTTTGGACTAGCGGGAGTGGTGAGCAGTTCTTC. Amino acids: CASSLVWTSGSGEQFF.

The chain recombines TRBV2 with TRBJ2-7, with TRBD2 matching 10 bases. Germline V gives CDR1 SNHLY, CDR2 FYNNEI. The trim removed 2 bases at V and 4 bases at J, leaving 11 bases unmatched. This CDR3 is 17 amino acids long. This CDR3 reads CASSERLAGARVYEQYF. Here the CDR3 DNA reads TGTGCCAGCAGTGAACGCCTAGCGGGAGCCAGGGTTTACGAGCAGTACTTC.

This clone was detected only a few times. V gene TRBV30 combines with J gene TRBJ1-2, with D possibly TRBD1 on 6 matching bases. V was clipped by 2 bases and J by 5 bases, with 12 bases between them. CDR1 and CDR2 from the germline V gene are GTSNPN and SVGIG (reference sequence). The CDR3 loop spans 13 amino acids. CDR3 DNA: TGTGCCTGGAGTCTTGCAGGGGAGTATGGCTACACCTTC. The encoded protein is CAWSLAGEYGYTF.

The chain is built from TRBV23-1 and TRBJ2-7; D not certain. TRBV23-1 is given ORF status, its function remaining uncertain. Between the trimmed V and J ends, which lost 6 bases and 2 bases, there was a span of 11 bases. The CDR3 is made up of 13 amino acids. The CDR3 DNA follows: TGCGCCAGCAGCCTTGGGCCACCCTACGAGCAGTACTTC. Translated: CASSLGPPYEQYF.

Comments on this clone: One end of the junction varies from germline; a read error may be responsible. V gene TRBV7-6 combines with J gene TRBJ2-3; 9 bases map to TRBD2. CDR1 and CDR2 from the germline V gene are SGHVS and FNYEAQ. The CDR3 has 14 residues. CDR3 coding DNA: TGTGCCAGCAGCTTGGGGACTAGCAAAGATACGCAGTATTTT. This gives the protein CASSLGTSKDTQYF.

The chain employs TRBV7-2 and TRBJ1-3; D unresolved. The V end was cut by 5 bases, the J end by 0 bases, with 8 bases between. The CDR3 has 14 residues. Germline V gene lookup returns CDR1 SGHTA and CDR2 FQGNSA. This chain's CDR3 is CASSPTISGNTIYF. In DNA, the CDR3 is TGTGCCAGCAGCCCTACAATCTCTGGAAACACCATATATTTT.

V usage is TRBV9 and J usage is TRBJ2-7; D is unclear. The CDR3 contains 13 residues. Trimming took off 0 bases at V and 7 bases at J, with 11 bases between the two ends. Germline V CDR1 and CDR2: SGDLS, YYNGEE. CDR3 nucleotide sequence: TGTGCCAGCAGCGTAGGTGGAGCCTGGGAGCAGTACTTC. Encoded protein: CASSVGGAWEQYF.

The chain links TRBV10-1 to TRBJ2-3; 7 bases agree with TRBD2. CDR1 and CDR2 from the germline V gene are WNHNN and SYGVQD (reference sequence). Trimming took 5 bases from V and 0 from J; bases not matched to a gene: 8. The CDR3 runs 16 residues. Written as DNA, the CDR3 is TGCGCCAGCAGTCCCTCGGGGCGGGGGAGCACAGATACGCAGTATTTT. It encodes CASSPSGRGSTDTQYF.